This T cell receptor beta chain was recorded in a study of molecular identifiers for immune sequencing clone quantification. Study results and caveats: Reportedly, one cell's Jurkat TCR RNA was detected within 1,100,000 naive CD8 cells. Whereas naive cells kept under 1% of molecules in clones above 20 RNA copies, such clones held over 97% in effectors.

This clonotype was observed a few times. Its target is not known. The bulk TCR libraries were made with methods described before and with listed TCR primers. MiXCR, run by TCRdb on the PCR reads, gives a single entry per CDR3 protein. Of more than 450,000 distinct CDR3 sequences in the sample, less than 30% were seen once. From germline, CDR1 is MNHEY and CDR2 SMNVEV (reference sequence). Trimming took 3 bases from V and 5 from J; bases not matched to a gene: 7. There are 16 residues in the CDR3. When naive CD8 T cells were sorted, they were gated as CD8+CD4-CCR7+CD45RA+. This chain links TRBV27 with TRBJ2-2, with 9 bases aligning to TRBD2. The receptor was derived from a human donor in good health. Some libraries in this study had Jurkat cell RNA spiked in. Sample: naive CD8+ T cells from blood, with Jurkat cell RNA spiked in. The subset here: FACS-sorted CD8+CD4-CCR7+CD45RA+ naive T cells. The CDR3 sequence: CASSFIAGVGTGELFF. The CDR3 DNA follows: TGTGCCAGCAGTTTTATAGCGGGAGTTGGGACCGGGGAGCTGTTTTTT.